These 16 T cell receptor beta chains originate from one sample sequenced in a study of PD-1 blockade in classical Hodgkin lymphoma. Following autologous stem cell transplantation, relapse occurred in every patient, and exposure to brentuximab vedotin varied. Isolation of CD4+ T cells from thawed PBMCs was performed by magnetic negative selection. The assay was immunoSEQ multiplex PCR, and TCRdb's table has in-frame clones only and misses some. The table includes about 30,000 clones, 85% to 90% detected once. The sequenced sample was CD4+ T cells from blood, obtained at baseline. Receptors were obtained from a human donor with classical Hodgkin lymphoma.

The chain employs TRBV27 and TRBJ2-7; no reliable D call. The CDR3 extends over 12 amino acids. CDR1 and CDR2 (germline): MNHEY, SMNVEV (reference sequence). Trimming removed 1 base from V and 6 bases from J, with 7 bases in between. As DNA, the CDR3 is TGTGCCAGCAGTTTATTATGGGGCGAGCAGTACTTC. Translating gives CASSLLWGEQYF.

CDR3 in DNA: TGCAGTGCTAGAGTCCAGGACATTCAGTACTTC. Amino acids: CSARVQDIQYF. V and J are TRBV20-1 and TRBJ2-4; D call uncertain. This CDR3 comprises 11 residues. CDR1 and CDR2 (germline): DFQATT, SNEGSKA (reference sequence). The ends were cut back, 1 base at V and 8 bases at J, with 6 bases in the middle.

CDR3 residues: CASSLSRTGRAETQYF. As DNA, the CDR3 is TGTGCCAGCAGCTTGAGCCGGACAGGTCGGGCAGAGACCCAGTACTTC. This sequence joins TRBV5-6 and TRBJ2-5, with 7 bases fitting TRBD1. The V and J ends lost 1 base and 4 bases, in that order; junction bases with no gene match: 10. CDR1 is SGHDT and CDR2 is YYEEEE in the germline V gene. The CDR3 runs 16 residues. The full variable domain, rest sourced from reference TRBV5-6 and TRBJ2-5, is DAGVTQSPTHLIKTRGQQVTLRCSPKSGHDTVSWYQQALGQGPQFIFQYYEEEERQRGNFPDRFSGHQFPNYSSELNVNALLLGDSALYLCASSLSRTGRAETQYFGPGTRLLVL.

The V and J genes are TRBV7-6 and TRBJ1-1; D is unresolved. This CDR3 has 13 residues. Trimming removed 1 base from V and 1 base from J, with 4 bases in between. Per the germline V gene, CDR1 is SGHVS and CDR2 is FNYEAQ. CDR3 DNA: TGTGCCAGCAGCTTAGAGGCGAACACTGAAGCTTTCTTT. It yields the protein CASSLEANTEAFF.

This rearrangement joins TRBV14 to TRBJ1-5; the D gene is possibly TRBD1 (5 bases). The CDR3 spans 19 residues. V dropped 0 bases and J dropped 0 bases, with 18 bases sitting between them. CDR1 and CDR2 from the germline V gene are SGHDN and FVKESK. CDR3 sequence (DNA): TGTGCCAGCAGCCAAGATCGAGAGGCAGGGCCCTATAGCAATCAGCCCCAGCATTTT. Its protein product is CASSQDREAGPYSNQPQHF.

The chain links TRBV6-5 to TRBJ1-1; 9 nucleotides align to TRBD1. CDR3 length equals 16 residues. Germline trimming cut 4 bases from V and 5 bases from J; bases unmatched to any gene: 11. In germline, CDR1 is MNHEY, CDR2 SVGAGI. CDR3 sequence (DNA): TGTGCCAGCAGTTTGGGACAGGGAACGGCGGGGACTGAAGCTTTCTTT. Encoded protein: CASSLGQGTAGTEAFF.

In the case of this clone: An end of the junction differs from the germline gene, which may be a read error. CDR3 sequence reads: CASNLGGTSGRWTGELFF. The CDR3 nucleotides are TGCGCCAGCAACTTGGGTGGGACTAGCGGCCGATGGACCGGGGAGCTGTTTTTT. The V call is TRBV5-1, the J call TRBJ2-2; 11 bases fit TRBD2. Germline V lookup: CDR1 SGHRS, CDR2 YFSETQ. This CDR3 is built from 18 residues.

The CDR3 DNA is TGTGCCAGCTTATCCCACGGAGGCGGATCCAATTACAATGAGCAGTTCTTC. This sequence encodes CASLSHGGGSNYNEQFF. The genes are TRBV28 and TRBJ2-1; possible D gene TRBD2, 5 bases. CDR3 length: 17 amino acids. Trimming pared 8 bases from V and 4 bases from J, leaving 24 bases between. Germline loops: CDR1 MDHEN, CDR2 SYDVKM.

This chain connects TRBV6-6 to TRBJ2-7; 8 positions match TRBD2. Trimming cost V 2 bases and J 0 bases; bases outside gene matches: 3. The CDR3 contains 15 residues. In germline, CDR1 is MNHNY, CDR2 SVGAGI (reference sequence). In DNA form, the CDR3 reads TGTGCCAGCAGTTACGTGGCGGGAGGCTCCTACGAGCAGTACTTC. It encodes CASSYVAGGSYEQYF.

The table lists this clone with a few counts. V gene TRBV19 combines with J gene TRBJ1-2; TRBD1 might be the D (5 bases). Trimming pared 4 bases from V and 2 bases from J, leaving 8 bases between. CDR1 is LNHDA and CDR2 is SQIVND in the germline V gene (reference sequence). The CDR3 totals 13 residues. The CDR3 sequence is CASSREGNYGYTF. The CDR3 DNA reads as TGTGCCAGTAGTAGGGAGGGGAACTATGGCTACACCTTC.

With respect to this clone: The junction does not match germline at one end; this may be a read error. CDR3: CASSFPGLAGGLARDF. CDR3 DNA: TGTGCCAGCAGTTTCCCCGGGTTAGCGGGAGGACTGGCCCGAGACTTC. V gene TRBV28 combines with J gene TRBJ2-7; 10 bases agree with TRBD2. Germline lookup yields CDR1 MDHEN and CDR2 SYDVKM. The CDR3 runs to 16 residues. Variable domain in full (rest from reference TRBV28 and TRBJ2-7): DVKVTQSSRYLVKRTGEKVFLECVQDMDHENMFWYRQDPGLGLRLIYFSYDVKMKEKGDIPEGYSVSREKKERFSLILESASTNQTSMYLCASSFPGLAGGLARDFGPGTRLTVT.

The chain joins TRBV28 to TRBJ1-5; TRBD1 agrees at 10 bases. V lost 4 bases, J lost 4 bases, and 4 bases stayed unmatched. Germline CDR1 MDHEN, CDR2 SYDVKM. The CDR3 spans 15 residues. CDR3 bases: TGTGCCAGCAGTTGGGACAGGGGACTTAATCAGCCCCAGCATTTT. It yields the protein CASSWDRGLNQPQHF.

V usage is TRBV12-5 and J usage is TRBJ2-5; no reliable D call. TRBJ2-7 explains the end of the DNA better; the J call may be wrong. The CDR3 sequence is 13 residues long. The germline gives CDR1 LGHNT, CDR2 FRNRAP. CDR3 coding DNA: TGTGCTAGTGGGGACGGCGGCTCCTACGAGCAGTACTTC. This codes for CASGDGGSYEQYF.

This sequence joins TRBV18 and TRBJ1-6; possible D gene TRBD1, 5 bases. The germline CDR1 and CDR2 sequences are KGHSH and LQKENI. This CDR3 comprises 14 residues. The V gene lost 3 bases and the J gene lost 10 bases, with 13 bases spanning the gap. Here the CDR3 DNA reads TGTGCCAGCTCACCCCCCGGGGCTGGCTCACCCCTCCACTTT. Protein: CASSPPGAGSPLHF.

This rearrangement joins TRBV5-1 to TRBJ2-7; 7 bases align to TRBD2. V shed 0 bases and J 1 base; nucleotides not matched to a gene: 10. This CDR3 has 17 amino acids. Germline-derived CDR1 and CDR2 are SGHRS and YFSETQ. The DNA of the CDR3 is TGCGCCAGCAGCTTGGATAGTTTGGCTAGCGGATCCTACGAGCAGTACTTC. Its translation is CASSLDSLASGSYEQYF.

The V and J genes are TRBV7-9 and TRBJ2-1, with D possibly TRBD2 on 6 matching bases. In germline, CDR1 is SEHNR, CDR2 FQNEAQ (reference sequence). V lost 5 bases, J lost 10 bases, and 12 bases lay in between. CDR3 length: 12 amino acids. The CDR3 nucleotides are TGTGCCAGCAGCGACGTGCTAGCGGAGCAGTTCTTC. This sequence encodes CASSDVLAEQFF.